What follows are 11 T cell receptor beta chains derived from one specimen sequenced in a study of cytomegalovirus exposure and HLA in healthy donors. Clones were sequenced by immunoSEQ multiplex PCR, and TCRdb holds only the in-frame ones, with some missing. The sample records about 120,000 clones, approximately 90% being singletons. Sequencing was carried out using PBMCs. The receptors stem from a woman aged 18 to 35 in good health and CMV-seropositive.

The V call is TRBV13, the J call TRBJ2-3; 8 bases are a match to TRBD1. Germline CDR1 reads PRHDT; CDR2 reads FYEKMQ (reference sequence). The CDR3 extends over 16 amino acids. V lost 5 bases to trimming and J lost 2 bases; unmatched junction nucleotides: 9. This chain's CDR3 is CASSQMTGVNTDTQYF. For the CDR3, the DNA is TGTGCCAGCAGCCAGATGACAGGGGTCAACACAGATACGCAGTATTTT.

This chain links TRBV27 with TRBJ2-1; a weak D match, TRBD2 (6 bases). V dropped 9 bases and J dropped 7 bases, with 13 bases sitting between them. The CDR3 loop spans 12 amino acids. From germline, CDR1 is MNHEY and CDR2 SMNVEV (reference sequence). CDR3 residues: CARNGSFNEQFF. CDR3 nucleotides: TGTGCCAGAAACGGGAGTTTTAATGAGCAGTTCTTC.

This clone was counted a few times. Written as DNA, the CDR3 is TGTGCCATCCGGGCGGGGGTGAACACTGAAGCTTTCTTT. Translated: CAIRAGVNTEAFF. The chain has TRBV10-3 and TRBJ1-1, with D perhaps matching TRBD1 (5 bases). Germline assignment: CDR1 ENHRY and CDR2 SYGVKD. Trimming took 8 bases from V and 0 from J, leaving 10 bases between them. The CDR3 covers 13 residues.

V is TRBV7-3 and J is TRBJ2-3; D unclear. The CDR3 extends over 13 amino acids. Germline loops: CDR1 SGHTA, CDR2 FQGTGA. The V end was cut by 5 bases, the J end by 1 base, with 7 bases between. In DNA form, the CDR3 reads TGTGCCAGCAGCCCGACTGGCACAGATACGCAGTATTTT. This gives the protein CASSPTGTDTQYF.

The chain links TRBV6-6 to TRBJ2-1, with D maybe TRBD1 (6 bases). The CDR3 contains 13 residues. V lost 6 bases to trimming and J lost 7 bases, with 13 bases between them. The germline gives CDR1 MNHNY, CDR2 SVGAGI (reference sequence). The CDR3 bases are TGTGCCAGCAGCCGGACAGAGGGGAATGAGCAGTTCTTC. This translates into CASSRTEGNEQFF.

This clone was recorded a few times. The chain joins TRBV4-1 to TRBJ2-1; TRBD2 matches at 15 bases. CDR3 size: 17 residues. Losses at the gene ends were 2 bases for V and 6 bases for J; bases not matched to a gene: 5. Germline V gene data show CDR1 as MGHRA and CDR2 as YSYEKL. The CDR3 DNA sequence: TGCGCCAGCAGCCAAAGGACTAGCGGGGGGGCTCTCAATGAGCAGTTCTTC. Translation: CASSQRTSGGALNEQFF.

The chain joins TRBV6-5 to TRBJ1-1, with a possible D match to TRBD1 (5 bases). Germline loops: CDR1 MNHEY, CDR2 SVGAGI. V lost 6 bases and J lost 5, with 16 bases in between. The CDR3 is made up of 14 amino acids. CDR3 protein: CASRKGSGGTEAFF. In DNA, the CDR3 is TGTGCCAGCAGAAAGGGCAGTGGGGGGACTGAAGCTTTCTTT.

The rearrangement joins TRBV18 to TRBJ1-4, with 7 bases identical to TRBD1. In germline, CDR1 is KGHSH, CDR2 LQKENI. The CDR3 consists of 16 residues. The V and J ends lost 2 bases and 7 bases, in that order; junction bases with no gene match: 10. This CDR3 is CASSPSTGVAGEKLFF. The CDR3 DNA reads TGTGCCAGCTCACCATCTACAGGGGTCGCAGGTGAAAAACTGTTTTTT.

CDR3 region: CASSLSGLGGTGQYF. The CDR3 nucleotides are TGTGCCAGCAGCTTGTCGGGCCTAGGAGGGACGGGGCAGTACTTC. The rearrangement links TRBV5-4 to TRBJ2-7; D might be TRBD2 (6 bases). The CDR3 loop spans 15 amino acids. Germline V gene lookup returns CDR1 SGHNT and CDR2 YYREEE (reference sequence). Trimming left V 1 base short and J 9 bases short, with 20 bases between.

The V and J genes are TRBV18 and TRBJ2-2, with TRBD1 identical over 7 bases. The V gene end was trimmed by 3 bases and the J gene end by 3 bases; junction bases not matched to a gene: 10. This CDR3 spans 17 amino acids. Germline CDR1 is KGHSH and CDR2 is LQKENI. The CDR3 DNA is TGTGCCAGCTCACCCCTCTCTGGACAGGCTTACACCGGGGAGCTGTTTTTT. The encoded protein is CASSPLSGQAYTGELFF.

The V gene is TRBV9, the J gene TRBJ2-4; D is ambiguous. The germline gives CDR1 SGDLS, CDR2 YYNGEE. This CDR3 spans 13 amino acids. With 1 base removed from V and 8 bases from J, the gap between germline ends came to 10 bases. CDR3 in amino acids: CASSVYYSDIQYF. In DNA, the CDR3 is TGTGCCAGCAGCGTATACTATTCAGACATTCAGTACTTC.